One sample yielded the 21 T cell receptor beta chains listed below, sequenced in a study of control samples from healthy donors and cancer patients. Clones were sequenced by immunoSEQ multiplex PCR, and TCRdb holds only the in-frame ones, with some missing. The profile shows fewer than 200,000 clones, almost 90% of them singletons. Sequencing input: blood. All receptors derive from a woman aged 45-60 years in good health.

The chain recombines TRBV3-1 (or the pseudogene TRBV3-2) with TRBJ2-5; D gene ambiguous. The V gene lost 2 bases and the J gene lost 7 bases, with 8 bases spanning the gap. Per germline, CDR1 LGHDT and CDR2 YNNKEL (reference sequence). The CDR3 has 12 residues. CDR3 in amino acids: CASSQTLGTQYF. In nucleotides, the CDR3 is TGTGCCAGCAGCCAAACCCTGGGGACCCAGTACTTC.

The CDR3: CASSLVAVNTEAFF. The CDR3, as DNA: TGTGCCAGCAGCTTAGTGGCCGTGAACACTGAAGCTTTCTTT. The V call is TRBV11-2, the J call TRBJ1-1; D is undetermined. The germline gives CDR1 SGHAT, CDR2 FQNNGV. The CDR3 length is 14 residues. The V and J ends lost 1 base and 0 bases respectively, with 6 bases between them.

V gene TRBV5-1 combines with J gene TRBJ2-1, with 13 positions matching TRBD2. Germline V gene sequence: CDR1 SGHRS, CDR2 YFSETQ. Trimming at V came to 2 bases and at J to 4 bases, leaving 3 bases not matched to a gene. This CDR3 contains 16 residues. The CDR3 is CASSLRTSGGYNEQFF. The CDR3 DNA follows: TGCGCCAGCAGCTTAAGGACTAGCGGGGGTTACAATGAGCAGTTCTTC.

J is TRBJ1-5 and V is TRBV27; 8 bases agree with TRBD1. J lost 6 bases, V lost 7 bases, and 20 bases had no gene match. Germline CDR1 reads MNHEY; CDR2 reads SMNVEV (reference sequence). The CDR3 covers 18 residues. This CDR3 is CASTPRPPQGESLQPQHF. CDR3 nucleotide sequence: TGTGCCAGCACGCCGAGGCCCCCACAGGGGGAAAGTCTTCAGCCCCAGCATTTT.

CDR3 sequence (DNA): TGTGCCACCCGTAACAGGGAGTCGAACACCGGGGAGCTGTTTTTT. The encoded protein is CATRNRESNTGELFF. The gene calls are TRBV10-3 and TRBJ2-2, with a weak D call TRBD1 (6 bases). This CDR3 comprises 15 residues. Germline V gene data show CDR1 as ENHRY and CDR2 as SYGVKD. Trimming left V 10 bases short and J 0 bases short, with 15 bases between.

The V call is TRBV7-9, the J call TRBJ2-3, with 7 bases identical to TRBD1. V was clipped by 1 base and J by 7 bases; unmatched bases: 2. Germline CDR1 is SEHNR and CDR2 is FQNEAQ (reference sequence). CDR3 size: 13 residues. The CDR3 loop is CASSLGQGNTQYF. As DNA, the CDR3 is TGTGCCAGCAGCTTAGGACAGGGTAATACGCAGTATTTT.

V and J are TRBV2 and TRBJ2-3; TRBD2 matches at 7 bases. With 9 bases clipped from V and 3 bases from J, the junction kept 3 bases outside the gene matches. The CDR3 runs 12 residues. Germline V gene sequence: CDR1 SNHLY, CDR2 FYNNEI. The DNA of the CDR3 is TGTGCCAGTAGACTAGCTACAGATACGCAGTATTTT. This sequence encodes CASRLATDTQYF.

CDR3 nucleotide sequence: TGTGCCAGTATTAGACAGGGAGACTATGGCTACACCTTC. Translation gives CASIRQGDYGYTF. The chain combines TRBV19 with TRBJ1-2, with TRBD1 matching 7 bases. The trim removed 7 bases at V and 3 bases at J, leaving 5 bases unmatched. The CDR3 loop spans 13 amino acids. The germline CDR1 and CDR2 sequences are LNHDA and SQIVND (reference sequence).

The rearrangement links TRBV2 to TRBJ1-2, with TRBD1 identical over 9 bases. Germline lookup yields CDR1 SNHLY and CDR2 FYNNEI. Trimming removed 6 bases from V and 6 bases from J; junction bases left unmatched: 8. The CDR3 is 14 amino acids. The CDR3 spells CASRNRGRGDGYTF. The CDR3 region has the DNA TGTGCCAGCAGAAACAGGGGGCGGGGAGATGGCTACACCTTC.

The CDR3 region is CASSQVLAKNIQYF. As DNA, the CDR3 is TGTGCCAGCAGCCAAGTTCTAGCCAAAAACATTCAGTACTTC. The V and J genes are TRBV3-1 (or the pseudogene TRBV3-2) and TRBJ2-4; D is undetermined. CDR3 length: 14 residues. V gave up 1 base and J gave up 0 bases, with 4 bases separating them. From germline, CDR1 is LGHDT and CDR2 YNNKEL (reference sequence).

V usage is TRBV25-1 and J usage is TRBJ2-1; the D gene is possibly TRBD2 (6 bases). The CDR3 runs to 14 residues. The germline V gene has CDR1 MGHDK and CDR2 SYGVNS. V was clipped by 2 bases and J by 9 bases, with 14 bases between them. CDR3 protein: CASSELQRVGEQFF. CDR3 DNA sequence: TGTGCCAGCAGTGAACTCCAGCGGGTCGGTGAGCAGTTCTTC. The full variable domain, completed using reference TRBV25-1 and TRBJ2-1, is EADIYQTPRYLVIGTGKKITLECSQTMGHDKMYWYQQDPGMELHLIHYSYGVNSTEKGDLSSESTVSRIRTEHFPLTLESARPSHTSQYLCASSELQRVGEQFFGPGTRLTVL.

This rearrangement joins TRBV24-1 to TRBJ1-2; 10 nucleotides align to TRBD1. Germline CDR1 reads KGHDR; CDR2 reads SFDVKD. J was trimmed by 4 bases and V by 4 bases; bases with no gene match: 5. The CDR3 is 15 amino acids. DNA for the CDR3: TGTGCCACCAGTGAACCGGGACAGGGGTCCTATGGCTACACCTTC. It specifies CATSEPGQGSYGYTF.

This clone was detected once. The V gene is TRBV28, the J gene TRBJ2-7, with D possibly TRBD2 on 7 matching bases. Trimming took off 2 bases at V and 3 bases at J, with 17 bases between the two ends. The CDR3 runs to 16 residues. CDR1 and CDR2 from the germline V gene are MDHEN and SYDVKM. CDR3 sequence reads: CASSLTRGREGYEQYF. In DNA form, the CDR3 reads TGTGCCAGCAGTTTAACCAGGGGCAGGGAGGGCTACGAGCAGTACTTC.

The CDR3 is CASSQEGGVPTAFF. CDR3 DNA sequence: TGTGCCAGCAGCCAAGAGGGGGGCGTCCCCACGGCTTTCTTT. The V gene is TRBV4-2, the J gene TRBJ1-1; D possibly corresponds to TRBD1 (6 bases). The germline V gene encodes CDR1 LGHNA and CDR2 YNFKEQ. Trimming took off 0 bases at V and 11 bases at J, with 16 bases between the two ends. The CDR3 extends over 14 amino acids.

J is TRBJ2-7 and V is TRBV27, with 10 bases identical to TRBD2. The CDR3 has 15 residues. CDR1 MNHEY and CDR2 SMNVEV come from the germline V gene (reference sequence). V lost 3 bases and J lost 4; bases outside the gene matches: 6. The CDR3: CASSFGLAGVYEQYF. CDR3 nucleotides: TGTGCCAGCAGTTTCGGGCTAGCGGGAGTATACGAGCAGTACTTC.

The V gene is TRBV2, the J gene TRBJ1-6, with 9 nucleotides matching TRBD1. The CDR3 has 14 amino acids. The germline CDR1 and CDR2 sequences are SNHLY and FYNNEI. The junction had 3 bases not matched to a gene; V was cut back by 5 bases and J by 7 bases. The CDR3 DNA is TGTGCCAGCAGTCCCGACAGGGGGAATTCACCCCTCCACTTT. This sequence encodes CASSPDRGNSPLHF.

This chain links TRBV2 with TRBJ2-2; 8 bases are shared with TRBD2. Germline lookup yields CDR1 SNHLY and CDR2 FYNNEI. CDR3 length: 15 amino acids. Trimming at V came to 7 bases and at J to 6 bases, leaving 10 bases not matched to a gene. CDR3 nucleotide sequence: TGTGCCAGCACCCCCCCCAGCGGGAGCGCCGGGGAGCTGTTTTTT. Protein: CASTPPSGSAGELFF.

The rearrangement uses TRBV28 and TRBJ1-1; D gene uncertain. The ends were cut back, 2 bases at V and 4 bases at J, with 11 bases in the middle. The CDR3 loop spans 14 amino acids. CDR1 and CDR2 (germline): MDHEN, SYDVKM. The CDR3 here is CASSLQVRLTEAFF. CDR3 in DNA: TGTGCCAGCAGTTTACAGGTTCGGCTCACTGAAGCTTTCTTT.

The J gene is TRBJ1-1, the V gene TRBV28; TRBD1 is a possible D gene (5 bases). The CDR3 is 15 residues long. Germline CDR1 is MDHEN and CDR2 is SYDVKM. Trimming pared 5 bases from V and 8 bases from J, leaving 21 bases between. DNA for the CDR3: TGTGCCAGCAGTCCCAGGGCAGGGTCGAGGACCGAAGCTTTCTTT. Its translation: CASSPRAGSRTEAFF.

The chain joins TRBV28 to TRBJ1-1; TRBD1 might be the D (6 bases). V lost 5 bases and J lost 5, with 15 bases in between. The CDR3 extends over 14 amino acids. CDR1 MDHEN and CDR2 SYDVKM come from the germline V gene. The CDR3 nucleotides are TGTGCCAGCAGTGTACAGGGCAGCTTTACTGAAGCTTTCTTT. This encodes CASSVQGSFTEAFF. The entire variable domain, with the rest obtained from reference TRBV28 and TRBJ1-1, is as follows: DVKVTQSSRYLVKRTGEKVFLECVQDMDHENMFWYRQDPGLGLRLIYFSYDVKMKEKGDIPEGYSVSREKKERFSLILESASTNQTSMYLCASSVQGSFTEAFFGQGTRLTVV.

The rearrangement uses TRBV7-2 and TRBJ2-4; 8 positions match TRBD1. V dropped 4 bases and J dropped 1; count of bases not matched to a gene: 6. Germline assignment: CDR1 SGHTA and CDR2 FQGNSA. The CDR3 has 16 amino acids. CDR3 sequence reads: CASSSGQGLAKNIQYF. DNA of the CDR3: TGTGCCAGCAGCTCCGGACAGGGATTGGCCAAAAACATTCAGTACTTC.